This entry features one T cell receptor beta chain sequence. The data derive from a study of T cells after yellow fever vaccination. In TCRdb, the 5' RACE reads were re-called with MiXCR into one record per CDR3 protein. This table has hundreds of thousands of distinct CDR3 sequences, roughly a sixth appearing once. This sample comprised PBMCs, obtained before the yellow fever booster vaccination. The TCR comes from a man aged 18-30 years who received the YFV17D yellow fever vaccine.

The CDR3 here is CASSQDPGGLNEQFF. The CDR3 nucleotides read TGCGCCAGCAGCCAAGATCCGGGGGGGCTGAATGAGCAGTTCTTC. The chain employs TRBV4-3 and TRBJ2-1; the match to TRBD2 covers 8 bases. Trimming at V came to 0 bases and at J to 7 bases, leaving 5 bases not matched to a gene. There are 15 residues in the CDR3. CDR1 and CDR2 (germline): LGHNA, YSLEER.